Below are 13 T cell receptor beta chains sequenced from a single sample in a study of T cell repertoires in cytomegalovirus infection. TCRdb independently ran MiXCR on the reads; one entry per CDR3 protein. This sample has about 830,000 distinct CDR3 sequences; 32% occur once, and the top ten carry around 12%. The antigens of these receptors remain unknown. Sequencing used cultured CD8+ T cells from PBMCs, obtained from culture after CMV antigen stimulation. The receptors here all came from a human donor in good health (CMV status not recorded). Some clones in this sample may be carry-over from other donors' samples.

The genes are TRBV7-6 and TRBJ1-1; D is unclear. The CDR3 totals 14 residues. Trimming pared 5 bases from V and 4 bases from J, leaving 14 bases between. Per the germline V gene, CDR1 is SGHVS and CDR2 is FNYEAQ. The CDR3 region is CASSLREEITEAFF. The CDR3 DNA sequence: TGTGCCAGCAGCCTAAGGGAGGAGATCACTGAAGCTTTCTTT.

Here the CDR3 DNA reads TGTGCCAGCAGCGTAGCTACGAGCGGAGTTTACAATGAGCAGTTCTTC. Translating gives CASSVATSGVYNEQFF. The chain joins TRBV9 to TRBJ2-1; D may be TRBD2 (5 bases). Germline CDR1 reads SGDLS; CDR2 reads YYNGEE. This CDR3 is built from 16 residues. Trimming removed 0 bases from V and 4 bases from J, with 14 bases in between.

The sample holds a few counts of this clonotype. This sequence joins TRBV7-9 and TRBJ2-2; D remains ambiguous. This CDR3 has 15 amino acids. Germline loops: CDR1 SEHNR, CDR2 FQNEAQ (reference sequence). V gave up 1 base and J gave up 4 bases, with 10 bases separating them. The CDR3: CASSLVASFTGELFF. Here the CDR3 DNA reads TGTGCCAGCAGCTTAGTTGCCAGCTTCACCGGGGAGCTGTTTTTT.

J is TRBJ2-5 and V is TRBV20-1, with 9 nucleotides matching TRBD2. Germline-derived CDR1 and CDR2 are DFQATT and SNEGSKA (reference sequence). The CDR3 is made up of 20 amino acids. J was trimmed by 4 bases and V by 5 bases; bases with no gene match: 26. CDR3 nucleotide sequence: TGCAGTGCTTTTTACATACCGGGACTAGCTCTCTCCTATCGACCAGAGACCCAGTACTTC. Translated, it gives CSAFYIPGLALSYRPETQYF.

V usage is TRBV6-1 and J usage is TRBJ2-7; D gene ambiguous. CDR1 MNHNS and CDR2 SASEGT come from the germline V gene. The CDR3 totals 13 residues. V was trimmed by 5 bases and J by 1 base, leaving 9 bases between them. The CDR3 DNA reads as TGTGCCAGCAGTTACGCGGAGTCCTACGAGCAGTACGTC. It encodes CASSYAESYEQYV.

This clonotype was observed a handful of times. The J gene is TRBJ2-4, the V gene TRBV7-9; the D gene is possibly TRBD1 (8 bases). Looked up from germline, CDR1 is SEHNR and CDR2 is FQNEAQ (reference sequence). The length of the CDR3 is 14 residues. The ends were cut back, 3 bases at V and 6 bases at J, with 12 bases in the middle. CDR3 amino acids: CASSLDREGNIQYF. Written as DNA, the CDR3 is TGTGCCAGCAGCTTGGACAGGGAGGGAAACATTCAGTACTTC.

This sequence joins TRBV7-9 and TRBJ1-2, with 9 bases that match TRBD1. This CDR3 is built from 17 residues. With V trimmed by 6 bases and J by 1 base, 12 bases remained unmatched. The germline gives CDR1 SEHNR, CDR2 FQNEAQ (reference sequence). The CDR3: CASRPGQGPLFNYGYTF. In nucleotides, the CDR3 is TGTGCCAGCAGGCCGGGACAGGGTCCCCTATTTAACTATGGCTACACCTTC.

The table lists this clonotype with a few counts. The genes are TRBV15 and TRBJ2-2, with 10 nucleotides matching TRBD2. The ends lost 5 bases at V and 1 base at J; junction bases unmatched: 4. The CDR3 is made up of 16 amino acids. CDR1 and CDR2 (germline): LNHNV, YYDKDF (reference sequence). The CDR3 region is CATSYWTSGNTGELFF. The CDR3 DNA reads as TGTGCCACCAGCTACTGGACTAGCGGGAACACCGGGGAGCTGTTTTTT.

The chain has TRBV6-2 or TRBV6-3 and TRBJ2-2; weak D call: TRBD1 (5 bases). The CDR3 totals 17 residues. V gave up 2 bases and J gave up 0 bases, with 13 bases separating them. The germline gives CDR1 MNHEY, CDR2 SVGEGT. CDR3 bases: TGTGCCAGCAGTTACCTCCAGGGTGGATCGAACACCGGGGAGCTGTTTTTT. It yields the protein CASSYLQGGSNTGELFF.

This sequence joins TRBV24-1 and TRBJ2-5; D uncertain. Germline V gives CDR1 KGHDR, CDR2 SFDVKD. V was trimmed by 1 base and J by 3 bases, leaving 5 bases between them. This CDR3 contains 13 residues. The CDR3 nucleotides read TGTGCCACCAGTGATTTACCGGAAGAGACCCAGTACTTC. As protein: CATSDLPEETQYF.

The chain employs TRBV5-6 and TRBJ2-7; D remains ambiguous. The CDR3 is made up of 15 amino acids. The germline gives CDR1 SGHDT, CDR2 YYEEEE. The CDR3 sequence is CAGSLGRRNSYEQYV. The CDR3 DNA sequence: TGTGCCGGCAGCTTGGGTAGGCGGAACTCCTACGAGCAGTACGTC.

CDR3 DNA: TGTGCCAGCAGTTACCTAAATTTTATAGGAGACTCGGATGAGCAGTTCTTC. This translates into CASSYLNFIGDSDEQFF. The chain is built from TRBV6-2 or TRBV6-3 and TRBJ2-1; no firm D call. CDR1 is MNHEY and CDR2 is SVGEGT in the germline V gene. The CDR3 totals 17 residues. V was cut by 2 bases and J by 8 bases, with 22 bases left in between.

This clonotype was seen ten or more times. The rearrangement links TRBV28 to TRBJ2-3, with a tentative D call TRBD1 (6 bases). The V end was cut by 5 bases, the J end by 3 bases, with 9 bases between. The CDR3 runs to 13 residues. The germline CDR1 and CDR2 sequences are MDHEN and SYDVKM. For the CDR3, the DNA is TGTGCCAGCAGTCCCGGGACAACAGATACGCAGTATTTT. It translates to CASSPGTTDTQYF.